Shown below are 18 T cell receptor beta chains from a single sample sequenced in a study of a mutant IDH1 vaccine in newly diagnosed glioma. Produced via immunoSEQ multiplex PCR; TCRdb's table is partial and in-frame only. The data show 30,000 to 35,000 clones, with roughly 87% seen just once and over 2% held by the top ten. These receptors lack a known antigen. This sample's time point: week 47, end of study. Alongside topical imiquimod, each dose of vaccine comprised 300 ug of mutant IDH1 20-mer peptide. This material consisted of PBMCs, taken from a glioma patient whose treatment included an IDH1 peptide vaccine. All receptors derive from a man aged 40-50 years with glioma.

This chain uses TRBV6-5 with TRBJ1-6, with D possibly TRBD1 on 6 matching bases. V was shortened by 8 bases and J by 7 bases, with 18 bases between the two germline ends. The CDR3 loop spans 15 amino acids. CDR1 and CDR2 from the germline V gene are MNHEY and SVGAGI. The DNA for the CDR3 is TGTGCCAGCCGGGCCGGGGACATCGGAAATTCACCCCTCCACTTT. Translation: CASRAGDIGNSPLHF.

This rearrangement joins TRBV30 to TRBJ2-2; 10 positions agree with TRBD2. CDR1 is GTSNPN, CDR2 SVGIG, per germline (reference sequence). CDR3 length: 16 residues. V trimming: 5 bases; J trimming: 0 bases; junction bases outside the gene matches: 6. The CDR3 loop is CAWSGLAAPNTGELFF. CDR3 DNA sequence: TGTGCCTGGTCAGGACTAGCGGCCCCGAACACCGGGGAGCTGTTTTTT.

The chain combines TRBV7-9 with TRBJ2-1, with 8 nucleotides matching TRBD1. Per the germline V gene, CDR1 is SEHNR and CDR2 is FQNEAQ (reference sequence). CDR3 length: 16 residues. The ends lost 5 bases at V and 0 bases at J; junction bases unmatched: 6. DNA of the CDR3: TGTGCCAGCAGCACCTGGACAGGGTTCTCCTACAATGAGCAGTTCTTC. Its protein is CASSTWTGFSYNEQFF.

The chain employs TRBV6-1 and TRBJ1-2; D is perhaps TRBD1 (5 bases). The CDR3 runs 15 residues. From germline, CDR1 is MNHNS and CDR2 SASEGT. The V end was cut by 4 bases, the J end by 8 bases, with 20 bases between. The CDR3, as DNA: TGTGCCAGCAGTGCTGAGGGGCAGGCCTACCGGGGCTACACCTTC. Amino acid sequence: CASSAEGQAYRGYTF.

This chain's CDR3 is CASSSSGTSGKETQYF. Written as DNA, the CDR3 is TGTGCCAGCAGTTCCTCCGGGACTAGCGGAAAAGAGACCCAGTACTTC. This rearrangement joins TRBV28 to TRBJ2-5; 11 nucleotides agree with TRBD2. Trimming removed 4 bases from V and 3 bases from J; junction bases left unmatched: 7. The germline V gene encodes CDR1 MDHEN and CDR2 SYDVKM. The CDR3 extends over 16 amino acids.

The chain carries TRBV2 and TRBJ1-6; D not certain. V was clipped by 7 bases and J by 0 bases, with 7 bases between them. Germline assignment: CDR1 SNHLY and CDR2 FYNNEI. The CDR3 loop spans 14 amino acids. The CDR3 DNA reads TGTGCCAGCACCGGTAGCTCCTATAATTCACCCCTCCACTTT. Its protein is CASTGSSYNSPLHF.

This clone has just a few counts. J is TRBJ2-5 and V is TRBV10-3, with 9 nucleotides matching TRBD1. From germline, CDR1 is ENHRY and CDR2 SYGVKD. The CDR3 runs to 16 residues. Trimming took 2 bases from V and 0 from J; bases not matched to a gene: 4. The DNA for the CDR3 is TGTGCCATCAGTGAGGGACAGGGGCCCTACCAAGAGACCCAGTACTTC. It yields the protein CAISEGQGPYQETQYF.

The J gene is TRBJ2-3, the V gene TRBV28; TRBD2 is a possible D gene (5 bases). There are 11 residues in the CDR3. Per germline, CDR1 MDHEN and CDR2 SYDVKM. Between the trimmed V and J ends, which lost 8 bases and 5 bases, there was a span of 8 bases. In nucleotides, the CDR3 is TGTGCCAGCGAGAGGGAAGATACGCAGTATTTT. It yields the protein CASEREDTQYF.

The chain's CDR3 is CASSFDREVNQPQHF. DNA for the CDR3: TGTGCCAGCAGCTTCGACAGGGAGGTCAATCAGCCCCAGCATTTT. The chain links TRBV7-8 to TRBJ1-5; 7 bases fit TRBD1. The CDR3 contains 15 residues. Trimming cost V 3 bases and J 3 bases; bases outside gene matches: 5. CDR1 SGHVS and CDR2 FQNEAQ come from the germline V gene. Filled out from reference TRBV7-8 and TRBJ1-5, the complete variable domain reads GAGVSQSPRYKVAKRGQDVALRCDPISGHVSLFWYQQALGQGPEFLTYFQNEAQLDKSGLPSDRFFAERPEGSVSTLKIQRTQQEDSAVYLCASSFDREVNQPQHFGDGTRLSIL.

This clone was recorded once. This chain joins TRBV2 and TRBJ1-1; weak D call: TRBD1 (5 bases). Germline V CDR1 and CDR2: SNHLY, FYNNEI. This CDR3 region has 13 residues. V lost 1 base and J lost 10, with 13 bases in between. The CDR3 spells CASSEGSFGAAFF. As DNA, the CDR3 is TGTGCCAGCAGTGAAGGATCGTTTGGGGCAGCTTTCTTT. Full variable domain (rest looked up from reference TRBV2 and TRBJ1-1): EPEVTQTPSHQVTQMGQEVILRCVPISNHLYFYWYRQILGQKVEFLVSFYNNEISEKSEIFDDQFSVERPDGSNFTLKIRSTKLEDSAMYFCASSEGSFGAAFFGQGTRLTVV.

This rearrangement joins TRBV7-2 to TRBJ2-7, with a tentative D call TRBD2 (5 bases). CDR3 length: 14 residues. Germline-derived CDR1 and CDR2 are SGHTA and FQGNSA. Deletions cut 0 bases from V and 7 bases from J, with 13 bases between. DNA of the CDR3: TGTGCCAGCAGCTTAGCGCAGGTCTCGGGAGAGCAGTACTTC. Translation: CASSLAQVSGEQYF.

J is TRBJ2-3 and V is TRBV18; possibly TRBD2 for D (6 bases). The germline V gene encodes CDR1 KGHSH and CDR2 LQKENI. V lost 5 bases and J 6 bases, leaving 15 bases between the germline ends. The CDR3 spans 14 residues. The CDR3 sequence: CASSSSPLADTQYF. DNA for the CDR3: TGTGCCAGCTCATCTTCCCCTCTAGCGGATACGCAGTATTTT.

V gene TRBV11-2 combines with J gene TRBJ2-2, with 8 bases lining up with TRBD2. Trimming at V came to 8 bases and at J to 2 bases, leaving 4 bases not matched to a gene. The CDR3 is 14 residues long. Per germline, CDR1 SGHAT and CDR2 FQNNGV. The CDR3 DNA is TGTGCCAGCTCCGGGACTAGTAACACCGGGGAGCTGTTTTTT. This codes for CASSGTSNTGELFF.

The chain couples TRBV4-1 to TRBJ2-1; TRBD2 agrees at 9 bases. Germline loops: CDR1 MGHRA, CDR2 YSYEKL. J lost 7 bases, V lost 4 bases, and 17 bases had no gene match. The CDR3 covers 18 residues. The CDR3 here is CASSRGLARGLGKNEQFF. The DNA of the CDR3 is TGCGCCAGCAGCCGCGGACTAGCGCGGGGTTTGGGAAAGAATGAGCAGTTCTTC.

The chain links TRBV5-1 to TRBJ2-2; TRBD1 matches at 9 bases. Losses at the gene ends were 7 bases for V and 1 base for J; bases not matched to a gene: 5. This CDR3 is built from 15 residues. CDR1 is SGHRS, CDR2 YFSETQ, per germline. The CDR3 protein is CASGGTGWNTGELFF. The CDR3 DNA sequence: TGCGCCAGCGGGGGGACAGGGTGGAACACCGGGGAGCTGTTTTTT.

The chain uses TRBV5-1 and TRBJ1-4, with D tentatively TRBD1 (6 bases). There are 15 residues in the CDR3. From germline, CDR1 is SGHRS and CDR2 YFSETQ. Trimming took off 3 bases at V and 7 bases at J, with 16 bases between the two ends. In DNA, the CDR3 is TGCGCCAGCAGCTCCCTGACAGGCGTAGGTGAAAAACTGTTTTTT. Encoded protein: CASSSLTGVGEKLFF.

The chain employs TRBV11-3 and TRBJ2-2, with D possibly matching TRBD1 (6 bases). The CDR3 runs to 16 residues. The germline V and J ends were trimmed by 4 bases and 2 bases, with 14 bases remaining between them. Germline CDR1 reads SGHNT; CDR2 reads YENEEA. As DNA, the CDR3 is TGTGCCAGCAGCTGGGGACAAGGAGCTAACACCGGGGAGCTGTTTTTT. It codes for CASSWGQGANTGELFF.

As for this clone: As the CDR3 is not closed by the conserved phenylalanine or tryptophan, this likely results from a read error. V is TRBV7-7 and J is TRBJ2-3, with 13 bases fitting TRBD2. This CDR3 comprises 17 residues. Germline loops: CDR1 SSHAT, CDR2 FNYEAQ (reference sequence). CDR3 protein: CASSAGLAGDPIDTQYS. In DNA form, the CDR3 reads TGTGCTAGCAGCGCTGGACTAGCGGGAGATCCGATAGATACGCAGTATTCT.